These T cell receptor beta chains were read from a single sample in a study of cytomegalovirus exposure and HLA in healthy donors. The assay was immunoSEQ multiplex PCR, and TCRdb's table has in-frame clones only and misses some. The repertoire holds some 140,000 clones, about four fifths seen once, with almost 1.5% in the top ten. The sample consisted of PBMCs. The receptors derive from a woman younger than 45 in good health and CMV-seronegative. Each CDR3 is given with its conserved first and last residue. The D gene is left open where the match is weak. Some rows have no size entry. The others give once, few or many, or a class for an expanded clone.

CDR3aa: CASSHIRGGTGFSGNTIYF; CDR3nt: TGTGCCAGCAGTCACATAAGGGGGGGGACAGGCTTCTCTGGAAACACCATATATTTT; j_gene: TRBJ1-3; d_gene: TRBD1; abundance: NA; v_gene: TRBV27
CDR3aa: CASSSSGVPLLDTDTQYF; CDR3nt: TGTGCCAGCAGCAGTAGCGGGGTTCCACTTCTGGACACAGATACGCAGTATTTT; j_gene: TRBJ2-3; d_gene: NA; abundance: once; v_gene: TRBV12-1
CDR3aa: CASSPSNRATGELFF; CDR3nt: TGTGCCAGTAGTCCCTCGAACAGAGCCACCGGGGAGCTGTTTTTT; j_gene: TRBJ2-2; d_gene: NA; abundance: few; v_gene: TRBV19
CDR3aa: CASTLNRGGNQPQHF; CDR3nt: TGTGCCAGCACGTTAAACAGGGGGGGCAATCAGCCCCAGCATTTT; j_gene: TRBJ1-5; d_gene: TRBD1; abundance: NA; v_gene: TRBV2
CDR3aa: CASSPRATSGGAGTGELFF; CDR3nt: TGCGCCAGCAGCCCTCGAGCCACTAGCGGGGGGGCTGGCACCGGGGAGCTGTTTTTT; j_gene: TRBJ2-2; d_gene: TRBD2; abundance: NA; v_gene: TRBV4-3
CDR3aa: CASSSTSGGLMLDTQYF; CDR3nt: TGTGCCAGCAGCTCCACATCAGGGGGCCTAATGCTCGATACGCAGTATTTT; j_gene: TRBJ2-3; d_gene: TRBD1; abundance: NA; v_gene: TRBV7-8
CDR3aa: CASSLVRGRMSAFF; CDR3nt: TGTGCCAGCAGCTTGGTGAGGGGGCGTATGAGTGCTTTCTTT; j_gene: TRBJ1-1; d_gene: TRBD1; abundance: NA; v_gene: TRBV5-6
CDR3aa: CASSHRKGLAGGLDYNGEQFF; CDR3nt: TGCGCCAGCAGTCACCGAAAGGGACTAGCGGGGGGGCTGGACTACAATGGTGAGCAGTTCTTC; j_gene: TRBJ2-1; d_gene: TRBD2; abundance: NA; v_gene: TRBV23-1
CDR3aa: CASSIPLGQGAKNIQYF; CDR3nt: TGTGCCAGTAGTATCCCTCTCGGACAGGGGGCCAAAAACATTCAGTACTTC; j_gene: TRBJ2-4; d_gene: TRBD1; abundance: NA; v_gene: TRBV19
CDR3aa: CASSITKDTGNTIYF; CDR3nt: TGTGCCAGCAGCATTACTAAGGACACTGGAAACACCATATATTTT; j_gene: TRBJ1-3; d_gene: NA; abundance: once; v_gene: TRBV2